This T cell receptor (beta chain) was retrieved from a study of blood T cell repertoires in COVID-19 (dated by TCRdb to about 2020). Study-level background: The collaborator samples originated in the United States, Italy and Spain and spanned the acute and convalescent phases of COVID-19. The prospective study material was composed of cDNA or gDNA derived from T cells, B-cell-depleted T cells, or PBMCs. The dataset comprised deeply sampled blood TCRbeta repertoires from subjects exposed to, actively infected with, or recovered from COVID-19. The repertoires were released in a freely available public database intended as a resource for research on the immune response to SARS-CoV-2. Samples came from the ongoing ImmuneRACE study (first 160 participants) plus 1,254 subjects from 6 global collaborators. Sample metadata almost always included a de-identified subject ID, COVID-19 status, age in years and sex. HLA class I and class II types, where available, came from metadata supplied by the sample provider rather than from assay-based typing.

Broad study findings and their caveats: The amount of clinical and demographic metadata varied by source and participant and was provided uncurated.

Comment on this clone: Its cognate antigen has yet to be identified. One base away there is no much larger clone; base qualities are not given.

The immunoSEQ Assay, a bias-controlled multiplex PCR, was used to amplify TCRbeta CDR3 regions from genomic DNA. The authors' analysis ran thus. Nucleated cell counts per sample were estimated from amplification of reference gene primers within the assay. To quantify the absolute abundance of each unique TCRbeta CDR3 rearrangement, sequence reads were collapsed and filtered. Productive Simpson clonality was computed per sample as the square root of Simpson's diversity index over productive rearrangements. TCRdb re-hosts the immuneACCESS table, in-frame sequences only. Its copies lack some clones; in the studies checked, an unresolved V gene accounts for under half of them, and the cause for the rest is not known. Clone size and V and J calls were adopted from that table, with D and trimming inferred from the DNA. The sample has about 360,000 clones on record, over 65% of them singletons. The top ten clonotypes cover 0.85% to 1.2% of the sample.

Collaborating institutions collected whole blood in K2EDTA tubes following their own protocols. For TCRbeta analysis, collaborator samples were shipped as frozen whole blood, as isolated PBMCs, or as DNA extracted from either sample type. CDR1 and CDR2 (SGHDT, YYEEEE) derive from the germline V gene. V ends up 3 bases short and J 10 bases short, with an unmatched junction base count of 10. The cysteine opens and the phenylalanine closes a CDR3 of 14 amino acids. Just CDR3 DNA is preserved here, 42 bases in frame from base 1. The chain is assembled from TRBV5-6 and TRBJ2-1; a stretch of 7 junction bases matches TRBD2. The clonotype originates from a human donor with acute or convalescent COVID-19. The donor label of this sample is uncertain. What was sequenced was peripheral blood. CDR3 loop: CASSWTSSASEQFF. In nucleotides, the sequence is TGTGCCAGCAGCTGGACTAGTAGCGCCTCCGAGCAGTTCTTC.